This T cell receptor (beta chain) emerged from a study of cytomegalovirus exposure and HLA in healthy donors. Study-level results: In a later analysis, at a false discovery rate of 0.05, under 20,000 TCR beta sequences were associated with HLA alleles.

CDR1 and CDR2 (germline): MNHNS, SASEGT. V lost 5 bases and J 7 bases, leaving 12 bases between the germline ends. The CDR3 contains 14 residues. Although they were nominally healthy when sampled, donors likely had unrecorded immune exposures. Points on this clone: As yet, its antigen is unknown.

The study ran its PCR with 60 Vbeta and 13 Jbeta primers. Sequencing was performed with immunoSEQ multiplex PCR; in TCRdb, only in-frame clones are kept and a portion is missing. The sample consists of 150,000 or so clones, around 75% of them appearing once. The sequenced sample was PBMCs. The TCR originated in a woman aged 18-35 years in good health and CMV-seronegative. The chain combines TRBV6-1 with TRBJ1-6; unclear D gene. CDR3 bases: TGTGCCAGCAGTAGGGAGATTTTCAATTCACCCCTCCACTTT. It specifies CASSREIFNSPLHF.